The 18 T cell receptor beta chains listed next were all sequenced from one sample in a study of T cell clonality in common variable immunodeficiency. Assay used: immunoSEQ multiplex PCR; TCRdb lists only in-frame clones, some missing. Observed in the sample are tens of thousands of clones, none of them singletons. What was sequenced was peripheral blood mononuclear cells. These receptors were taken from a person aged 18 to 75 in good health.

The sample holds many counts of this clone. The CDR3 bases that were read are TGTGCCAGTAGTATAGGCGTGAACACTGAA. Amino acids: CASSIGVNTE. The entire CDR3 sequence reads CASSIGVNTEAFF. The chain uses TRBV19 and TRBJ1-1; D is uncertain. The read ends 3 residues shy of where the CDR3 ends; the end is completed using the germline J gene. Trimming cost V 1 base and J 0 bases, with 3 bases left between them. CDR3 length equals 13 residues. CDR1 and CDR2 (germline): LNHDA, SQIVND (reference sequence).

This clone has at least ten counts. CDR3 loop: CASTPSPQVINYGYTF. CDR3 DNA (partial): TGTGCCAGTACCCCATCTCCCCAGGTGATCAACTATGGC. The rearrangement joins TRBV19 to TRBJ1-2; D ambiguous. The sequenced fragment ends 3 residues before the CDR3 boundary, so the rest is inferred from the germline J gene. The CDR3 sequence is 16 residues long. Germline assignment: CDR1 LNHDA and CDR2 SQIVND (reference sequence). The V gene lost 7 bases and the J gene lost 2 bases, with 20 bases spanning the gap.

This clone was seen repeatedly, ten times or more. The CDR3 end is not reached by the read, which stops 3 residues before it; the germline J gene fills it in. This rearrangement joins TRBV20-1 to TRBJ1-2, with D perhaps matching TRBD1 (6 bases). V was trimmed by 5 bases and J by 0 bases, leaving 13 bases between them. From germline, CDR1 is DFQATT and CDR2 SNEGSKA (reference sequence). This CDR3 has 14 amino acids. Incomplete CDR3 DNA: TGCAGTGCTGGACCAACAGGGACTAACTATGGC. Its protein product is CSAGPTGTNYG. The entire CDR3 sequence reads CSAGPTGTNYGYTF.

This clone was observed many times. The CDR3 here is CASSQGLAGLTDTQYF. The covered CDR3 bases are TGTGCCAGCAGCCAGGGACTAGCGGGGCTCACAGATACG. The rearrangement links TRBV4-2 to TRBJ2-3; TRBD2 aligns across 13 bases. The read ends 3 residues shy of where the CDR3 ends; the end is completed using the germline J gene. V was clipped by 3 bases and J by 2 bases; unmatched bases: 2. The CDR3 runs to 16 residues. Germline CDR1 and CDR2: LGHNA and YNFKEQ.

This clone turned up a few times. The CDR3 goes on 3 residues after the read ends, and that part is filled in from the germline J gene. The chain joins TRBV19 to TRBJ2-1, with D perhaps matching TRBD1 or TRBD2 (6 bases each). The CDR3 loop spans 15 amino acids. Deletions cut 2 bases from V and 6 bases from J, with 14 bases between. Germline values: CDR1 LNHDA, CDR2 SQIVND (reference sequence). CDR3 residues: CASSITAGEVNEQFF. The CDR3 bases that were read are TGTGCCAGTAGTATAACGGCAGGGGAGGTCAATGAG.

Ten or more counts support this clone. From the germline J gene comes the end of the CDR3, since the read stops 3 residues before it. The J gene is TRBJ1-2, the V gene TRBV29-1, with D possibly matching TRBD1 (6 bases). Trimming took off 5 bases at V and 4 bases at J, with 20 bases between the two ends. Germline V gives CDR1 SQVTM, CDR2 ANQGSEA. The CDR3 covers 15 residues. The CDR3 sequence is CSVTRDTRLVYGYTF. Incomplete CDR3 DNA: TGCAGCGTTACCCGGGACACCCGGTTGGTCTATGGC. Drawing the rest from reference TRBV29-1 and TRBJ1-2, the complete variable domain is SAVISQKPSRDICQRGTSLTIQCQVDSQVTMMFWYRQQPGQSLTLIATANQGSEATYESGFVIDKFPISRPNLTFSTLTVSNMSPEDSSIYLCSVTRDTRLVYGYTFGSGTRLTVV.

The sample holds a few counts of this clone. Read data end 3 residues before the CDR3 end; the end is taken from the germline J gene. The chain is built from TRBV6-1 and TRBJ2-7; D may be TRBD2 (6 bases). This CDR3 is 15 amino acids long. V lost 4 bases and J 0 bases, leaving 13 bases between the germline ends. CDR1 MNHNS and CDR2 SASEGT come from the germline V gene. The CDR3 here is CASSALGGASYEQYF. The CDR3 bases that were read are TGTGCCAGCAGTGCCTTGGGGGGAGCCTCCTACGAG.

There are many counts of this clone. An end of the junction differs from the germline gene, which may be a read error. The CDR3 extends 3 residues past the end of the read, so its final part is completed from the germline J gene. This chain links TRBV20-1 with TRBJ2-1; a weak D match, TRBD2 (6 bases). The CDR3 runs 13 residues. From germline, CDR1 is DFQATT and CDR2 SNEGSKA (reference sequence). Incomplete CDR3 DNA: TGCAATGCTAAGGGCGGGAATTACAATGAG. It yields the protein CNAKGGNYNE. The CDR3 as a whole reads CNAKGGNYNEQFF.

Ten or more counts support this clone. Read coverage stops 3 residues before the CDR3 terminus; the germline J gene supplies the remainder. The chain joins TRBV20-1 to TRBJ1-1; TRBD1 might be the D (6 bases). This CDR3 spans 13 amino acids. V lost 3 bases and J 4 bases, leaving 12 bases between the germline ends. Germline V gives CDR1 DFQATT, CDR2 SNEGSKA (reference sequence). The sequenced CDR3 bases are TGCAGTGCTAGGAAACAGGGCGGCACTGAA. It encodes CSARKQGGTE. The full CDR3 is CSARKQGGTEAFF.

This clone was observed at least ten times. CDR3 amino acids: CSARDSGGNRVKNIQYF. CDR3 DNA (partial): TGCAGTGCTAGAGATTCGGGCGGGAACAGGGTGAAAAACATT. The chain couples TRBV20-1 to TRBJ2-4; D possibly uses TRBD1 or TRBD2 (6 bases each). The read terminates 3 residues ahead of where the CDR3 ends, so the germline J gene completes it. V lost 0 bases, J lost 4 bases, and 19 bases lay in between. The germline CDR1 and CDR2 sequences are DFQATT and SNEGSKA (reference sequence). The CDR3 runs to 17 residues.

This clone was observed many times. Partial CDR3 DNA: TGTGCCAGCAGCCTCCGACAGGCCAAAAACATT. It codes for CASSLRQAKNI. In full, the CDR3 reads CASSLRQAKNIQYF. J is TRBJ2-4 and V is TRBV13; TRBD1 might be the D (5 bases). From the germline J gene comes the end of the CDR3, since the read stops 3 residues before it. Germline CDR1 and CDR2: PRHDT and FYEKMQ (reference sequence). The germline V and J ends were trimmed by 5 bases and 1 base, with 9 bases remaining between them. This CDR3 is 14 amino acids long.

Ten or more counts support this clone. Sequencing ends 3 residues short of the CDR3 end; the germline J gene provides the rest. The chain couples TRBV19 to TRBJ1-1; TRBD1 might be the D (5 bases). The ends were cut back, 6 bases at V and 1 base at J, with 9 bases in the middle. This CDR3 comprises 13 residues. CDR1 LNHDA and CDR2 SQIVND come from the germline V gene (reference sequence). CDR3 protein: CASRQRGNTEAFF. CDR3 DNA, as far as it was read: TGTGCCAGTAGGCAAAGGGGGAACACTGAA. Looking up the rest from reference TRBV19 and TRBJ1-1 gives the full variable domain: DGGITQSPKYLFRKEGQNVTLSCEQNLNHDAMYWYRQDPGQGLRLIYYSQIVNDFQKGDIAEGYSVSREKKESFPLTVTSAQKNPTAFYLCASRQRGNTEAFFGQGTRLTVV.

This clone was counted at least ten times. The read stops 3 residues short of the end of the CDR3; the missing end is completed from the germline J gene. J is TRBJ1-4 and V is TRBV14; D ambiguous. Deletions cut 0 bases from V and 8 bases from J, with 7 bases between. The germline gives CDR1 SGHDN, CDR2 FVKESK. This CDR3 is built from 13 residues. CDR3 DNA (partial): TGTGCCAGCAGCCAAGATAATGCGGAAAAA. Encoded protein: CASSQDNAEK. The whole CDR3 region reads CASSQDNAEKLFF.

This clone showed up many times. The CDR3 reads CASSSTGAKSSYEQYF. CDR3 DNA, as far as it was read: TGTGCCAGCAGCTCGACAGGGGCTAAAAGCTCCTACGAG. This rearrangement joins TRBV13 to TRBJ2-7; 8 bases match TRBD1. The CDR3 end lies 3 residues beyond the end of the read and is filled in from the germline J gene. The V gene end was trimmed by 4 bases and the J gene end by 0 bases; junction bases not matched to a gene: 8. The CDR3 has 16 residues. The V gene's germline CDR1 is PRHDT and CDR2 FYEKMQ (reference sequence).

This clone was seen repeatedly, ten times or more. The observed sequence ends 3 residues before the CDR3 terminus, with the missing tail filled in from the germline J gene. The chain carries TRBV18 and TRBJ1-2; TRBD1 might be the D (5 bases). Trimming took off 2 bases at V and 7 bases at J, with 11 bases between the two ends. The CDR3 sequence is 13 residues long. Germline assignment: CDR1 KGHSH and CDR2 LQKENI. The chain's CDR3 is CASSPGQSGGYTF. The covered CDR3 bases are TGTGCCAGCTCACCAGGACAAAGTGGTGGC.

This clone occurred many times. With the read ending 3 residues before the CDR3 end, the germline J gene is used to fill in that end. The gene calls are TRBV12-3 or TRBV12-4 and TRBJ2-7; possible D gene TRBD1, 5 bases. V lost 5 bases to trimming and J lost 0 bases, with 11 bases between them. The length of the CDR3 is 14 residues. The CDR3 loop reads CASSLQGGSYEQYF. CDR3 bases read: TGTGCCAGCAGTCTTCAGGGTGGCTCCTACGAG.

In its sample, this clone was seen many times. The read ends 3 residues shy of where the CDR3 ends; the end is completed using the germline J gene. J is TRBJ2-1 and V is TRBV20-1, with D possibly TRBD2 on 7 matching bases. V was clipped by 3 bases and J by 0 bases, with 15 bases between them. This CDR3 is 16 amino acids long. Germline V gene data show CDR1 as DFQATT and CDR2 as SNEGSKA (reference sequence). The CDR3 is CSASEGGATSYNEQFF. The sequenced CDR3 bases are TGCAGTGCTAGTGAGGGGGGGGCTACCTCCTACAATGAG.

This clone was seen a handful of times. Read data end 3 residues before the CDR3 end; the end is taken from the germline J gene. The sample contains more than one DNA sequence encoding this CDR3. This chain links TRBV2 with TRBJ2-7, with D maybe TRBD1 (6 bases). The CDR3 totals 14 residues. Trimming removed 9 bases at V and 6 bases at J, with 21 bases between. Germline CDR1 SNHLY, CDR2 FYNNEI. The sequenced CDR3 bases are TGTGCCAGTAGCATGCTCTCGCTAGGGGGCGAG. This codes for CASSMLSLGGE. The CDR3 as a whole reads CASSMLSLGGEQYF.